This entry is about one T cell receptor (beta chain). Its antigen remains unknown. A multiplex PCR was run with 60 Vbeta primers and 13 Jbeta primers. Produced via immunoSEQ multiplex PCR; TCRdb's table is partial and in-frame only. The sample holds roughly 89,000 clones, about 76% seen once. This sample is part of a study of cytomegalovirus exposure and HLA in healthy donors. The CDR3 is 15 residues long. With 0 bases removed from V and 7 bases from J, the gap between germline ends came to 12 bases. Germline V gene sequence: CDR1 LNHDA, CDR2 SQIVND (reference sequence). Broader study findings: A later analysis showed HLA-associated TCR beta chains outstripping equally common others in clonal expansion.

This chain links TRBV19 with TRBJ1-4; possible D gene TRBD1, 5 bases. The sequencing sample was made of PBMCs. This receptor was obtained from a man in his thirties or forties in good health and CMV-seropositive. The CDR3 nucleotides read TGTGCCAGTAGTATAGATGGCAGGGTGGTTGAAAAACTGTTTTTT. Translated, it gives CASSIDGRVVEKLFF.